The clone carrying this T cell receptor beta chain was recorded a few times. As yet, its antigen is unknown. TCRdb used MiXCR to reprocess the PCR reads, holding one entry per CDR3 protein. The data hold approximately 630,000 distinct CDR3 sequences, with 25% observed a single time. The entry originates in a study of molecular identifiers for immune sequencing clone quantification. CDR1 is MGHRA and CDR2 is YSYEKL in the germline V gene. The CDR3 spans 15 residues. With 6 bases removed from V and 1 base from J, the gap between germline ends came to 16 bases. Study-level findings and limits: Spiked TCR RNA from one Jurkat cell reportedly showed up when mixed among 1 million or so naive cells.

Sequencing was performed on naive CD8+ T cells from blood, with Jurkat cell RNA spiked in. Subset here: FACS-sorted CD8+CD4-CCR7+CD45RA+ naive T cells. V is TRBV4-1 and J is TRBJ2-7, with D uncertain. This clonotype was obtained from a human donor in good health. Some libraries in this study had Jurkat cell RNA spiked in. The DNA for the CDR3 is TGCGCCAGCAGTGTAAGGGCAGGCTTTTCCTACGAGCAGTACTTC. This codes for CASSVRAGFSYEQYF.